One and the same sample provided the 3 T cell receptor beta chains below, sequenced in a study of T cells after posttransplantation cyclophosphamide. Profiling relied on immunoSEQ multiplex PCR, and the TCRdb table lists in-frame clones only, not all of them. The sample has more than 30,000 clones, none seen only once; the top ten hold roughly 1.3%. The source material was PBMCs. All receptors come from a girl under 18 in good health, CMV-negative, and a related stem cell transplant donor.

This clone was counted many times. V is TRBV7-3 and J is TRBJ1-4; D perhaps matches TRBD1 (5 bases). Per germline, CDR1 SGHTA and CDR2 FQGTGA. The V gene lost 5 bases and the J gene lost 3 bases, with 7 bases spanning the gap. There are 13 residues in the CDR3. CDR3 DNA: TGTGCCAGCAGCCGGGGGGCTAATGAAAAACTGTTTTTT. This codes for CASSRGANEKLFF. The full variable domain, in which reference TRBV7-3 and TRBJ1-4 provide the parts outside the CDR3, is GAGVSQTPSNKVTEKGKYVELRCDPISGHTALYWYRQSLGQGPEFLIYFQGTGAADDSGLPNDRFFAVRPEGSVSTLKIQRTERGDSAVYLCASSRGANEKLFFGSGTQLSVL.

This clone was detected ten times or more. The rearrangement uses TRBV7-2 and TRBJ2-1; D not resolved. This CDR3 is built from 13 residues. Per germline, CDR1 SGHTA and CDR2 FQGNSA. V dropped 4 bases and J dropped 9 bases, with 13 bases sitting between them. The CDR3 sequence is CASSYGPVAEQFF. The DNA for the CDR3 is TGTGCCAGCAGCTATGGCCCCGTGGCTGAGCAGTTCTTC.

This clone was detected only a few times. This chain connects TRBV4-1 to TRBJ2-5; 7 bases align to TRBD2. Unmatched junction bases numbered 5, after V lost 2 bases and J lost 2 bases. Germline V gives CDR1 MGHRA, CDR2 YSYEKL. The CDR3 covers 15 residues. The CDR3 region has the DNA TGCGCCAGCAGCCAAACGGGACTAAAACAAGAGACCCAGTACTTC. This codes for CASSQTGLKQETQYF.